The sequence of this T cell receptor beta chain was determined in a study of cytomegalovirus exposure and HLA in healthy donors. Study observations and caveats: With further analysis later on, most CMV-associated TCR beta chains appeared HLA-restricted.

CDR3 length: 13 amino acids. V trimming: 6 bases; J trimming: 4 bases; junction bases outside the gene matches: 5. Germline CDR1 reads MNHEY; CDR2 reads SVGAGI. This PCR relied on a set of 60 Vbeta primers and 13 Jbeta primers. Profiled with immunoSEQ multiplex PCR; TCRdb holds only in-frame clones, not every one. The profile covers around 180,000 clones, with 70% to 80% appearing a single time and roughly 0.76% taken by the ten largest. As to this clone: The target antigen is unknown.

The source of this sequence is a woman aged 40-49 years in good health and CMV-seronegative. V and J are TRBV6-5 and TRBJ2-5; 7 nucleotides match TRBD2. Specimen: PBMCs. CDR3 bases: TGTGCCAGCAGCCTTGGGGGGGTAGAGACCCAGTACTTC. Its protein is CASSLGGVETQYF.